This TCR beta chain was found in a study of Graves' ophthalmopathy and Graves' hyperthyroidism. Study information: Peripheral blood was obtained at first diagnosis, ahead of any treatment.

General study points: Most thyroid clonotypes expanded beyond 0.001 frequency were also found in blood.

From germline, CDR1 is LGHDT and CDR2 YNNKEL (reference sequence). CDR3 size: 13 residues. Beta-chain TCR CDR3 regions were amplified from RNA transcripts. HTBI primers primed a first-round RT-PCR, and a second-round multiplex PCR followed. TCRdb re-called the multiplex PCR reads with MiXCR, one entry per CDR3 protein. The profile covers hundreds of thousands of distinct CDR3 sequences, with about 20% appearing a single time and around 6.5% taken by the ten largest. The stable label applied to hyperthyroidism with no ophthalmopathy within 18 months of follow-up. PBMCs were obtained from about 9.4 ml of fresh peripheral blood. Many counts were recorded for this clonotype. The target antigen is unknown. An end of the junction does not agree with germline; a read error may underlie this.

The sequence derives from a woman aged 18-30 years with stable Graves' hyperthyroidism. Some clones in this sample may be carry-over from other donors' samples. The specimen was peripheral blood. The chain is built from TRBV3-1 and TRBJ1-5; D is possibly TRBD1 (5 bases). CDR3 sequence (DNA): TGTGCCAGCAGCCGCCGAGGGGTCCAGCCCCAACATTTT. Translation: CASSRRGVQPQHF.